Listed below are T cell receptor beta chains from one sample, sequenced in a study of blood T cell repertoires in COVID-19. Assay used: immunoSEQ multiplex PCR; TCRdb lists only in-frame clones, some missing. The sample lists over 60,000 clones; approximately 80% were seen once. Sequenced input: peripheral blood. The receptors were gathered from a man aged 45-65 years with COVID-19, enrolled during active disease. Each CDR3 is given with its conserved first and last residue. The D gene is left open where the match is weak. Clone size is shown for a subset of rows, as once, few, many or a class of expanded clone.

v_call	d_call	j_call	clone_size	cdr3_aa	cdr3_nt
TRBV18	TRBD1	TRBJ1-3	-	CASTTILIAPDRGESSGNTIYF	TGTGCCAGCACCACCATCCTCATCGCCCCGGACAGGGGGGAAAGTTCTGGAAACACCATATATTTT
TRBV30	-	TRBJ1-1	-	CAWSRLGAADTEAFF	TGTGCCTGGAGTAGACTAGGGGCGGCGGACACTGAAGCTTTCTTT
TRBV7-2	TRBD1	TRBJ2-3	-	CASSLQGAFTDTQYF	TGTGCCAGCAGCTTACAGGGGGCGTTTACAGATACGCAGTATTTT
TRBV5-4	-	TRBJ1-1	-	CASSMTAQYTEAFF	TGTGCCAGCAGCATGACAGCACAATACACTGAAGCTTTCTTT
TRBV20-1	TRBD1	TRBJ2-7	-	CSASGTGTGDYEQYF	TGCAGTGCTAGTGGAACAGGGACAGGGGACTACGAGCAGTACTTC
TRBV6-5	TRBD1	TRBJ1-1	-	CASSQSGTGDTEAFF	TGTGCCAGCAGCCAAAGCGGGACAGGGGACACTGAAGCTTTCTTT
TRBV27	-	TRBJ1-5	-	CASSPSRGGLQPQHF	TGTGCCAGCAGTCCCTCCCGCGGGGGGCTCCAGCCCCAGCATTTT
TRBV7-6	-	TRBJ1-6	-	CASRTDRSLNSPLHF	TGTGCCAGCAGGACAGACAGATCCCTTAATTCACCCCTCCACTTT
TRBV10-1	-	TRBJ2-3	-	CASSETYTDTQYF	TGCGCCAGCAGTGAGACATACACAGATACGCAGTATTTT
TRBV12-5	-	TRBJ2-3	-	CASGPGDFSTDTQYF	TGTGCTAGTGGTCCCGGGGACTTTAGCACAGATACGCAGTATTTT
TRBV3-1/TRBV3-2	-	TRBJ2-2	few	CASSQDLNSGELFF	TGTGCCAGCAGCCAAGATCTAAATTCCGGGGAGCTGTTTTTT
TRBV4-3	TRBD2	TRBJ2-1	once	CASSSELAGGHNEQFF	TGCGCCAGCAGCTCCGAACTAGCGGGGGGCCACAATGAGCAGTTCTTC
TRBV6-1	TRBD1	TRBJ1-4	-	CASSDPTGAGEKLFF	TGTGCCAGCAGTGATCCGACAGGGGCTGGTGAAAAACTGTTTTTT
TRBV6-6	-	TRBJ1-6	few	CASGARTENSPLHF	TGTGCCAGCGGCGCGCGGACAGAGAATTCACCCCTCCACTTT
TRBV7-3	-	TRBJ2-3	-	CASSLRGGDTDTQYF	TGTGCCAGCAGCCTAAGGGGGGGTGACACAGATACGCAGTATTTT
TRBV6-5	TRBD1	TRBJ2-5	-	CASSRGTGGQETQYF	TGTGCCAGCAGTCGCGGGACAGGGGGTCAAGAGACCCAGTACTTC